This entry features one T cell receptor beta chain sequence. The data stem from a study of blood T cell repertoires in COVID-19. Across the study: PBMCs, B-cell-depleted T cells, or T cells were the source of the cDNA or gDNA that made up the material.

Followed longitudinally, the Seattle patients had been enrolled during active infection. Per the original methods: Estimation of nucleated cell counts relied on the amplification of reference gene primers. Libraries were prepared by immunoSEQ multiplex PCR; TCRdb keeps only in-frame clonotypes and omits some of them. Clone size and V and J calls were adopted from that table, with D and trimming inferred from the DNA. In the table there are around 200,000 clones, about 85% of which are singletons. Sequences were obtained from peripheral blood. This sequence was found in a woman aged 70-85 years with COVID-19, enrolled during active disease.

The CDR3 DNA reads TGTGCCAGCAGTGAATCTCCAGGGGCGGAGTATGGCTACACCTTC. Its protein is CASSESPGAEYGYTF. The V and J genes are TRBV6-1 and TRBJ1-2; D is possibly TRBD1 (6 bases). V lost 2 bases, J lost 5 bases, and 15 bases lay in between. Germline V lookup: CDR1 MNHNS, CDR2 SASEGT. CDR3 length: 15 residues.